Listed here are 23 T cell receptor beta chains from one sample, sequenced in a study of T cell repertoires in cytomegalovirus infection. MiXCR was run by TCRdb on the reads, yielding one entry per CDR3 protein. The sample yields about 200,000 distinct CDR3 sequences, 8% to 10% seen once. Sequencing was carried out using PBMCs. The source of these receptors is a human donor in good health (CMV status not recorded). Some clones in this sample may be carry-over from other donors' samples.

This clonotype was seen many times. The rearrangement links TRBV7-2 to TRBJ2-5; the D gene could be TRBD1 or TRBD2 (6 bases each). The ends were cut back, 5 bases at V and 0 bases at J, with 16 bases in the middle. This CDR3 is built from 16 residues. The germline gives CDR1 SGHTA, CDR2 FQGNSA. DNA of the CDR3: TGTGCCAGCAGCACAAGGACGGGGGCGTACCAAGAGACCCAGTACTTC. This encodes CASSTRTGAYQETQYF.

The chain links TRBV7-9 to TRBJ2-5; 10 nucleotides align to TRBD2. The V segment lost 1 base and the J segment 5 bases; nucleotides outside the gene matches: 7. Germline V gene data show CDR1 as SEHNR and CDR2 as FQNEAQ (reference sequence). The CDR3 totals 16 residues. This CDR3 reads CASSLVVAGGVETQYF. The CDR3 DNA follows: TGTGCCAGCAGCTTAGTGGTAGCGGGAGGAGTCGAGACCCAGTACTTC.

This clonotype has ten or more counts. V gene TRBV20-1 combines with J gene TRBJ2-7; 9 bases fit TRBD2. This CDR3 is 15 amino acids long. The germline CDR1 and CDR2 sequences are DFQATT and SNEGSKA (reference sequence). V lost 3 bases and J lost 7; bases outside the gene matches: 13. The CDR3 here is CSARKLAGSQGEQYF. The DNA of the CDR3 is TGCAGTGCTAGGAAGCTAGCGGGATCTCAAGGGGAGCAGTACTTC.

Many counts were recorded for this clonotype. This CDR3 reads CASSRFGLHGYTF. The CDR3 region has the DNA TGTGCCAGCAGCCGATTCGGGCTTCATGGCTACACCTTC. V is TRBV12-3 or TRBV12-4 and J is TRBJ1-2; D not certain. With 6 bases removed from V and 6 bases from J, the gap between germline ends came to 14 bases. This CDR3 is 13 amino acids long.

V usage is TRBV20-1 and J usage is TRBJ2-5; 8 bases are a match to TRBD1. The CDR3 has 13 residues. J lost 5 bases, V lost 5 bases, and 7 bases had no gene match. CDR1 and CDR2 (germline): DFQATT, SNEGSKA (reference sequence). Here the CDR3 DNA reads TGCAGTGCTGCCTGGACAGGGAAGGAGACCCAGTACTTC. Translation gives CSAAWTGKETQYF.

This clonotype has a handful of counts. Here the CDR3 reads CASSPQRANYGYTF. The DNA of the CDR3 is TGCGCCAGCAGCCCTCAGAGAGCTAACTATGGCTACACCTTC. The V and J genes are TRBV5-1 and TRBJ1-2, with D unclear. There are 14 residues in the CDR3. Germline values: CDR1 SGHRS, CDR2 YFSETQ. Trimming took 4 bases from V and 0 from J, leaving 10 bases between them.

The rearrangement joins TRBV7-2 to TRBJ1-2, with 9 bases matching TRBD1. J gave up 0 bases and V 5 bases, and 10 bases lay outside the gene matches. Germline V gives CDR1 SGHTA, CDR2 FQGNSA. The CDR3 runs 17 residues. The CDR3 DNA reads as TGTGCCAGCAGCCAGGGGGGGACAGGGCGCGCTAACTATGGCTACACCTTC. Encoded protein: CASSQGGTGRANYGYTF.

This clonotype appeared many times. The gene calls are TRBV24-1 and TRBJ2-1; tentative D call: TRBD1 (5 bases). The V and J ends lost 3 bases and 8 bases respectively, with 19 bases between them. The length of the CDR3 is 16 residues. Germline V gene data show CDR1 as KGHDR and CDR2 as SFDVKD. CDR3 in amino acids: CATSDAARAQGDEQFF. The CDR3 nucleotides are TGTGCCACCAGTGATGCTGCCAGGGCGCAAGGGGATGAGCAGTTCTTC.

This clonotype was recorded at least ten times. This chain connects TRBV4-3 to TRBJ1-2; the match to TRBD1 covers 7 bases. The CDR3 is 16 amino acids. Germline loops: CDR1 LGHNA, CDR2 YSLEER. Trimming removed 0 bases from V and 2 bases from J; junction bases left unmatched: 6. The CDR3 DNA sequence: TGCGCCAGCAGCCAAGACGTCGGGACAGTCAACTATGGCTACACCTTC. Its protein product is CASSQDVGTVNYGYTF.

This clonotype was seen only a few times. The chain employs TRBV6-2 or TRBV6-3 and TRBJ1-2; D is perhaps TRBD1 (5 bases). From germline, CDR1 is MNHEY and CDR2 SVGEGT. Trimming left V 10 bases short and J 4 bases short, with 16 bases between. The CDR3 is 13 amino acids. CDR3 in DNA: TGTGCCACCCGGGACGGCGAACCCTATGGCTACACCTTC. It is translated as CATRDGEPYGYTF.

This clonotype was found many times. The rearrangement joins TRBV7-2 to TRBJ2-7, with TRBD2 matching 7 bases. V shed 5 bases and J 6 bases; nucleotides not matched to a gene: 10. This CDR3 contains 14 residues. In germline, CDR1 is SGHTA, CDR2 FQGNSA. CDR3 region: CASSALAAPSEQYF. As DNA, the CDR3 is TGTGCCAGCAGCGCCCTAGCGGCGCCCAGCGAGCAGTACTTC. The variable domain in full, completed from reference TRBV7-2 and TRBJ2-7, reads GAGVSQSPSNKVTEKGKDVELRCDPISGHTALYWYRQSLGQGLEFLIYFQGNSAPDKSGLPSDRFSAERTGGSVSTLTIQRTQQEDSAVYLCASSALAAPSEQYFGPGTRLTVT.

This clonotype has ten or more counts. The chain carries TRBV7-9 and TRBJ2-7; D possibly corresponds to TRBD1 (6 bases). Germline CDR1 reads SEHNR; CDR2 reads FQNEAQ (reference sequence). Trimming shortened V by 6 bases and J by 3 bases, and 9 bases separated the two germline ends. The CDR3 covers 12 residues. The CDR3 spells CASSLQGYEQYF. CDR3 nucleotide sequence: TGTGCCAGCAGTTTACAGGGCTACGAGCAGTACTTC.

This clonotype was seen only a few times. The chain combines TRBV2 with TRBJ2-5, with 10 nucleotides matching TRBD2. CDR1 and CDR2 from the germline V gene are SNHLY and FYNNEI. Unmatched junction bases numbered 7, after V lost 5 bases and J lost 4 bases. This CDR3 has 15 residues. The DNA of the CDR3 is TGTGCCAGCAGTCGAGGACTAGCGGCTGGAGAGACCCAGTACTTC. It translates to CASSRGLAAGETQYF.

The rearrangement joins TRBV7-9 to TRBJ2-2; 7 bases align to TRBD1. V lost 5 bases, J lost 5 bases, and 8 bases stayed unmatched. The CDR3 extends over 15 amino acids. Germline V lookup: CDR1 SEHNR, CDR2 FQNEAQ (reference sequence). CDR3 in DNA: TGTGCCAGCAGCGTCCGGGACAGTCAGACCGGGGAGCTGTTTTTT. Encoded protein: CASSVRDSQTGELFF.

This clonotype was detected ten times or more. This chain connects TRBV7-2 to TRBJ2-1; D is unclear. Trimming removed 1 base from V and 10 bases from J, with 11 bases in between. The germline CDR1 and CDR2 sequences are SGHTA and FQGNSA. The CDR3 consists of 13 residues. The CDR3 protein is CASSLVSDGEQFF. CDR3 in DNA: TGTGCCAGCAGCTTAGTCTCAGATGGGGAGCAGTTCTTC.

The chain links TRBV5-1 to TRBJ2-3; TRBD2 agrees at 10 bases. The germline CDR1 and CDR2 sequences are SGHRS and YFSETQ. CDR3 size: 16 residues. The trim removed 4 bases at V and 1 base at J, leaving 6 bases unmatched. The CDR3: CASSLERGGRTDTQYF. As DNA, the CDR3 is TGCGCCAGCAGCCTGGAGCGGGGGGGTCGCACAGATACGCAGTATTTT.

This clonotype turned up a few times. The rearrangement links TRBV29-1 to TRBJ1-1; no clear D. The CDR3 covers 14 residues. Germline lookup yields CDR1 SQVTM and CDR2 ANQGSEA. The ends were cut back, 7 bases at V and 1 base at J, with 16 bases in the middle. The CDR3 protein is CSASLDPANTEAFF. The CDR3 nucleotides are TGCAGCGCCTCTTTGGATCCAGCGAACACTGAAGCTTTCTTT.

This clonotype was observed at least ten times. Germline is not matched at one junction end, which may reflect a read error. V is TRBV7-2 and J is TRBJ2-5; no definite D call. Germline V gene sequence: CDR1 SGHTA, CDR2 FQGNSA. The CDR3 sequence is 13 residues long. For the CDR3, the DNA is TGTGCCAGCAGCTTGGATTATCAAGGGACCCAGTACTTC. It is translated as CASSLDYQGTQYF.

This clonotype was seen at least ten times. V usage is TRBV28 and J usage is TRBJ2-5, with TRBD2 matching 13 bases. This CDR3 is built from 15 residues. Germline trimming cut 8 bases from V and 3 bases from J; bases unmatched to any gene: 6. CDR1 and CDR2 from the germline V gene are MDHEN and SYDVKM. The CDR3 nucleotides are TGTGCCAGCTCCCCCACTAGCGGGAGGGAAGAGACCCAGTACTTC. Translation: CASSPTSGREETQYF.

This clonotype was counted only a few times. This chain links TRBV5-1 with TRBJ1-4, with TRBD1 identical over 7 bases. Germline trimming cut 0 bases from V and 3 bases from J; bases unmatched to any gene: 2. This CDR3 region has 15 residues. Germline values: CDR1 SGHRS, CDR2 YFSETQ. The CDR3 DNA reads TGCGCCAGCAGCTTGGACGGGACAGCTAATGAAAAACTGTTTTTT. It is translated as CASSLDGTANEKLFF. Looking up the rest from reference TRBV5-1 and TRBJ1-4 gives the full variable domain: KAGVTQTPRYLIKTRGQQVTLSCSPISGHRSVSWYQQTPGQGLQFLFEYFSETQRNKGNFPGRFSGRQFSNSRSEMNVSTLELGDSALYLCASSLDGTANEKLFFGSGTQLSVL.

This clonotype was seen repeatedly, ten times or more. The CDR3 loop is CASSPRTGRDGYTF. In DNA form, the CDR3 reads TGTGCCAGCAGCCCCCGGACAGGGAGGGATGGCTACACCTTC. The chain carries TRBV7-6 and TRBJ1-2; 8 bases line up with TRBD1. Germline V lookup: CDR1 SGHVS, CDR2 FNYEAQ. The CDR3 is 14 residues long. Trimming at V came to 5 bases and at J to 6 bases, leaving 8 bases not matched to a gene.

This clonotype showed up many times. CDR3 residues: CASSVAGQPNTEAFF. The CDR3 nucleotides are TGTGCCAGCAGCGTAGCGGGGCAGCCGAACACTGAAGCTTTCTTT. This chain uses TRBV9 with TRBJ1-1, with a weak D call TRBD1 (5 bases). V lost 0 bases to trimming and J lost 1 base, with 10 bases between them. CDR1 and CDR2 (germline): SGDLS, YYNGEE. This CDR3 has 15 residues.

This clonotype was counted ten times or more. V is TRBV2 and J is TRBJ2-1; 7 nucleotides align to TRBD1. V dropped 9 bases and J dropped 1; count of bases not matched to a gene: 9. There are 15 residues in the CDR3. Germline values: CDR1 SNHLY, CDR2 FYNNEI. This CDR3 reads CASRPQGSSYNEQFF. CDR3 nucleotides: TGTGCCAGTAGACCACAGGGGTCTTCCTACAATGAGCAGTTCTTC.